The 6 T cell receptor beta chains presented below share a single source sample, sequenced in a study of cytomegalovirus exposure and HLA in healthy donors. Use of 60 Vbeta and 13 Jbeta primers characterized the PCR. TCRdb's table, derived via immunoSEQ multiplex PCR, lists solely in-frame clones and lacks some. This sample has roughly 120,000 clones, with about 81% found just once. The specimen was PBMCs. The receptor set was obtained from a woman younger than 45 in good health and CMV-seronegative.

The chain combines TRBV7-2 with TRBJ2-2; TRBD2 aligns across 9 bases. The trim removed 1 base at V and 3 bases at J, leaving 6 bases unmatched. This CDR3 spans 17 amino acids. The germline V gene encodes CDR1 SGHTA and CDR2 FQGNSA. The DNA for the CDR3 is TGTGCCAGCAGCTTAGATTCCGGCGGGAGGGACACCGGGGAGCTGTTTTTT. Its translation: CASSLDSGGRDTGELFF.

The V call is TRBV7-2, the J call TRBJ2-3; tentative D call: TRBD2 (7 bases). Trimming pared 3 bases from V and 4 bases from J, leaving 20 bases between. The CDR3 is 17 amino acids. In germline, CDR1 is SGHTA, CDR2 FQGNSA. The CDR3 is CASSLGGPTGGADTQYF. CDR3 bases: TGTGCCAGCAGCTTGGGGGGGCCCACAGGAGGGGCAGATACGCAGTATTTT.

The chain links TRBV9 to TRBJ1-2; D possibly corresponds to TRBD1 (6 bases). The V end was cut by 6 bases, the J end by 3 bases, with 21 bases between. This CDR3 has 16 amino acids. CDR1 is SGDLS, CDR2 YYNGEE, per germline. The CDR3 coding sequence is TGTGCCAGCAACAACATGTACCGAGGGGGGGACTATGGCTACACCTTC. Its protein product is CASNNMYRGGDYGYTF.

V is TRBV6-1 and J is TRBJ1-2; maybe TRBD1 (5 bases). Per germline, CDR1 MNHNS and CDR2 SASEGT. The CDR3 runs 13 residues. V was shortened by 8 bases and J by 2 bases, with 12 bases between the two germline ends. This CDR3 is CASPDDRNYGYTF. The DNA of the CDR3 is TGTGCCAGCCCCGACGACAGAAACTATGGCTACACCTTC.

V usage is TRBV11-2 and J usage is TRBJ2-4; D is perhaps TRBD2 (6 bases). V lost 5 bases to trimming and J lost 13 bases, with 21 bases between them. The germline gives CDR1 SGHAT, CDR2 FQNNGV. The CDR3 runs 14 residues. CDR3 DNA: TGTGCCAGCAGCCAGAACGGGGCAGGGAGGTTACAGTACTTC. It specifies CASSQNGAGRLQYF.

The V call is TRBV18, the J call TRBJ2-1; 12 positions agree with TRBD2. Germline CDR1 KGHSH, CDR2 LQKENI. V gave up 3 bases and J gave up 7 bases; unmatched junction bases: 16. The CDR3 has 19 residues. The CDR3, as DNA: TGTGCCAGCTCACCGGGGACAGGGGTTACTAGCGGGAGGACGAATGAGCAGTTCTTC. Protein product: CASSPGTGVTSGRTNEQFF.